This is a list of T cell receptor beta chains from one sample in a study of T cell responses to AZD1222 COVID-19 vaccine. The repertoire was sequenced with immunoSEQ multiplex PCR; TCRdb's copy has only in-frame clones and lacks some. The sample holds 100,000 to 150,000 clones; approximately 86% are singletons and the top ten take 15% to 20%. This specimen was peripheral blood, taken 28 days after the second AZD1222 dose. These TCRs come from an adult who received the AZD1222 COVID-19 vaccine. The CDR3 runs from the conserved cysteine through the conserved F or W. The order of the fields is CDR3 protein, CDR3 DNA, V gene, CDR3 length, D gene, clone size, J gene. A D gene is named only where the DNA matches it firmly. Size values are once, few and many counts, or a class for expanded clones, and some rows have none.

CDR3 protein: CASSDGGAGNTIYF
CDR3 DNA: TGTGCCAGCAGCGATGGGGGTGCCGGAAACACCATATATTTT
V gene: TRBV5-6
CDR3 length: 14
D gene: NA
clone size: NA
J gene: TRBJ1-3

CDR3 protein: CATSDSKTGPMNTEAFF
CDR3 DNA: TGTGCCACCAGTGATTCCAAAACGGGCCCGATGAACACTGAAGCTTTCTTT
V gene: TRBV24-1
CDR3 length: 17
D gene: NA
clone size: NA
J gene: TRBJ1-1

CDR3 protein: CASTRQTIYEQYF
CDR3 DNA: TGTGCCAGCACGAGACAGACTATCTACGAGCAGTACTTC
V gene: TRBV12-3/TRBV12-4
CDR3 length: 13
D gene: NA
clone size: NA
J gene: TRBJ2-7

CDR3 protein: CASSIDLGFQTNTEAFF
CDR3 DNA: TGTGCCAGTAGTATAGATCTAGGGTTCCAGACGAACACTGAAGCTTTCTTT
V gene: TRBV19
CDR3 length: 17
D gene: NA
clone size: NA
J gene: TRBJ1-1

CDR3 protein: CASRVQGSNQPQHF
CDR3 DNA: TGTGCCAGCAGGGTACAGGGGAGCAATCAGCCCCAGCATTTT
V gene: TRBV28
CDR3 length: 14
D gene: TRBD1
clone size: NA
J gene: TRBJ1-5

CDR3 protein: CSASRLWGPNTEAFF
CDR3 DNA: TGCAGTGCTAGTAGATTGTGGGGGCCGAACACTGAAGCTTTCTTT
V gene: TRBV20-1
CDR3 length: 15
D gene: NA
clone size: NA
J gene: TRBJ1-1

CDR3 protein: CASSLQGVAAYEQYF
CDR3 DNA: TGTGCCAGCAGCCTACAGGGGGTAGCGGCCTACGAGCAGTACTTC
V gene: TRBV2
CDR3 length: 15
D gene: TRBD1
clone size: NA
J gene: TRBJ2-7

CDR3 protein: CASSLTSGGQETQYF
CDR3 DNA: TGTGCCAGCAGCTTGACTAGCGGGGGGCAAGAGACCCAGTACTTC
V gene: TRBV7-6
CDR3 length: 15
D gene: TRBD2
clone size: NA
J gene: TRBJ2-5

CDR3 protein: CASKADTQYF
CDR3 DNA: TGTGCCAGCAAGGCAGATACGCAGTATTTT
V gene: TRBV2
CDR3 length: 10
D gene: NA
clone size: NA
J gene: TRBJ2-3

CDR3 protein: CASSLPRDSNNEQFF
CDR3 DNA: TGTGCCAGCAGCTTACCCCGGGACTCGAACAATGAGCAGTTCTTC
V gene: TRBV7-3
CDR3 length: 15
D gene: NA
clone size: NA
J gene: TRBJ2-1

CDR3 protein: CASTAQGGNQPQHF
CDR3 DNA: TGTGCCAGCACTGCACAGGGGGGCAATCAGCCCCAGCATTTT
V gene: TRBV6-5
CDR3 length: 14
D gene: TRBD1
clone size: NA
J gene: TRBJ1-5

CDR3 protein: CASSYYEETSTDTQYF
CDR3 DNA: TGTGCCAGCAGTTACTATGAGGAGACTAGCACAGATACGCAGTATTTT
V gene: TRBV6-6
CDR3 length: 16
D gene: NA
clone size: NA
J gene: TRBJ2-3

CDR3 protein: CASSNGLSEYF
CDR3 DNA: TGTGCCAGCAGCAATGGTCTTTCGGAGTACTTC
V gene: TRBV12-3/TRBV12-4
CDR3 length: 11
D gene: NA
clone size: NA
J gene: TRBJ2-7

CDR3 protein: CASSTLGGDSNQPQHF
CDR3 DNA: TGTGCCAGCTCTACCTTGGGGGGGGATAGCAATCAGCCCCAGCATTTT
V gene: TRBV28
CDR3 length: 16
D gene: NA
clone size: NA
J gene: TRBJ1-5

CDR3 protein: CASSLDQGVHNEQFF
CDR3 DNA: TGTGCCAGCAGTTTAGACCAGGGTGTCCACAATGAGCAGTTCTTC
V gene: TRBV27
CDR3 length: 15
D gene: NA
clone size: few
J gene: TRBJ2-1

CDR3 protein: CASSLMALYNEQFF
CDR3 DNA: TGTGCCAGCAGTTTAATGGCGCTTTACAATGAGCAGTTCTTC
V gene: TRBV28
CDR3 length: 14
D gene: NA
clone size: NA
J gene: TRBJ2-1

CDR3 protein: CASSPIPTGSSGNTIYF
CDR3 DNA: TGTGCCAGCTCACCGATCCCGACAGGGAGCTCTGGAAACACCATATATTTT
V gene: TRBV18
CDR3 length: 17
D gene: TRBD1
clone size: NA
J gene: TRBJ1-3

CDR3 protein: CASSLQGLQETQYF
CDR3 DNA: TGTGCCAGTTCCCTACAAGGACTACAAGAGACCCAGTACTTC
V gene: TRBV19
CDR3 length: 14
D gene: NA
clone size: NA
J gene: TRBJ2-5

CDR3 protein: CASRSGTANTEAFF
CDR3 DNA: TGTGCCAGCAGGTCCGGGACAGCGAACACTGAAGCTTTCTTT
V gene: TRBV27
CDR3 length: 14
D gene: TRBD1
clone size: once
J gene: TRBJ1-1

CDR3 protein: CASSMSGHRNSPLHF
CDR3 DNA: TGTGCCAGTAGTATGTCGGGACATCGGAATTCACCCCTCCACTTT
V gene: TRBV19
CDR3 length: 15
D gene: NA
clone size: NA
J gene: TRBJ1-6

CDR3 protein: CAWRQGGAEAFF
CDR3 DNA: TGTGCCTGGAGGCAGGGCGGGGCTGAAGCTTTCTTT
V gene: TRBV30
CDR3 length: 12
D gene: NA
clone size: NA
J gene: TRBJ1-1

CDR3 protein: CASSNVNTEAFF
CDR3 DNA: TGTGCCAGTAGTAACGTGAACACTGAAGCTTTCTTT
V gene: TRBV19
CDR3 length: 12
D gene: NA
clone size: NA
J gene: TRBJ1-1

CDR3 protein: CASSQAGSWDNRLFF
CDR3 DNA: TGTGCCAGCAGCCAAGCCGGTTCCTGGGACAACAGACTGTTTTTT
V gene: TRBV3-1/TRBV3-2
CDR3 length: 15
D gene: NA
clone size: NA
J gene: TRBJ1-4

CDR3 protein: CASSSTRTGELFF
CDR3 DNA: TGTGCCAGCAGCTCGACTAGAACCGGGGAGCTGTTTTTT
V gene: TRBV7-9
CDR3 length: 13
D gene: NA
clone size: NA
J gene: TRBJ2-2

CDR3 protein: CASSGRLSNYGYTF
CDR3 DNA: TGTGCCAGCAGCGGCAGGCTTTCTAACTATGGCTACACCTTC
V gene: TRBV7-8
CDR3 length: 14
D gene: NA
clone size: NA
J gene: TRBJ1-2

CDR3 protein: CASSMDRFYGYTF
CDR3 DNA: TGTGCCAGTAGTATGGACAGATTCTATGGCTACACCTTC
V gene: TRBV19
CDR3 length: 13
D gene: NA
clone size: NA
J gene: TRBJ1-2

CDR3 protein: CASNPAQDPYEQYF
CDR3 DNA: TGTGCCAGTAACCCCGCACAAGATCCCTACGAGCAGTACTTC
V gene: TRBV27
CDR3 length: 14
D gene: NA
clone size: NA
J gene: TRBJ2-7

CDR3 protein: CASSSTGTGGFGNTIYF
CDR3 DNA: TGTGCCAGCTCATCAACCGGGACAGGGGGCTTCGGAAACACCATATATTTT
V gene: TRBV18
CDR3 length: 17
D gene: TRBD1
clone size: NA
J gene: TRBJ1-3

CDR3 protein: CASSYSGGASEKLFF
CDR3 DNA: TGTGCCAGCAGTTACTCTGGGGGGGCGAGTGAAAAACTGTTTTTT
V gene: TRBV6-6
CDR3 length: 15
D gene: NA
clone size: NA
J gene: TRBJ1-4

CDR3 protein: CASSIGGAVYNEQFF
CDR3 DNA: TGTGCCAGTAGTATAGGGGGGGCCGTATACAATGAGCAGTTCTTC
V gene: TRBV19
CDR3 length: 15
D gene: NA
clone size: NA
J gene: TRBJ2-1

CDR3 protein: CASSLEFFYYNSPLHF
CDR3 DNA: TGTGCCAGCAGCTTAGAGTTCTTCTACTATAATTCACCCCTCCACTTT
V gene: TRBV11-3
CDR3 length: 16
D gene: NA
clone size: NA
J gene: TRBJ1-6

CDR3 protein: CASSPAERTGTYEQYF
CDR3 DNA: TGTGCCAGCAGCCCCGCAGAAAGGACAGGGACCTACGAGCAGTACTTC
V gene: TRBV7-9
CDR3 length: 16
D gene: TRBD1
clone size: NA
J gene: TRBJ2-7

CDR3 protein: CSANRDHEQYF
CDR3 DNA: TGCAGTGCTAACAGGGACCACGAGCAGTACTTC
V gene: TRBV20-1
CDR3 length: 11
D gene: NA
clone size: NA
J gene: TRBJ2-7